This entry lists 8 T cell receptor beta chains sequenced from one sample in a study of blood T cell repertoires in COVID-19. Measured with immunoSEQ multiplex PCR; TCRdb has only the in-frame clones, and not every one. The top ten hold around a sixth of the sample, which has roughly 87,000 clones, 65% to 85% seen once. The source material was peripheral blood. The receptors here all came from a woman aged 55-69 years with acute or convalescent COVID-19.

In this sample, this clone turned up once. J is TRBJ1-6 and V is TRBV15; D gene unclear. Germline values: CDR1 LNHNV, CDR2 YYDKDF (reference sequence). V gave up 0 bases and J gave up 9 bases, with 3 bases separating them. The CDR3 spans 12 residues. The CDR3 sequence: CATSRDISPLHF. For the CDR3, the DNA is TGTGCCACCAGCAGAGATATTTCACCCCTCCACTTT.

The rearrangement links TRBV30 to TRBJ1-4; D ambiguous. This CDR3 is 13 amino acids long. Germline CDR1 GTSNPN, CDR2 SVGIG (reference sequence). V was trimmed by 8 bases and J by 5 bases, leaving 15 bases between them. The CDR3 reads CAARADINEKLFF. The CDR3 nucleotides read TGTGCCGCGAGGGCCGATATAAATGAAAAACTGTTTTTT.

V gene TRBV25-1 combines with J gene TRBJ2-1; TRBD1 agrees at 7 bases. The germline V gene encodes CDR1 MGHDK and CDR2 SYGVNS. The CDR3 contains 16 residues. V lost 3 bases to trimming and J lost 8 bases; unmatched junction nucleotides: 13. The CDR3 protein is CASSDRDRVGSDEQFF. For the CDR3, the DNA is TGTGCCAGCAGTGACCGAGACAGGGTGGGATCCGATGAGCAGTTCTTC.

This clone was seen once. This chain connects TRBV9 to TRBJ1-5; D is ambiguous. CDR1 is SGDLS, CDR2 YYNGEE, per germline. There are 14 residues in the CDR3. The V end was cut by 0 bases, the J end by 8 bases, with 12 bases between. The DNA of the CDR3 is TGTGCCAGCAGCGTAGACTTCCAAGTGGAGCCCCAGCATTTT. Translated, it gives CASSVDFQVEPQHF.

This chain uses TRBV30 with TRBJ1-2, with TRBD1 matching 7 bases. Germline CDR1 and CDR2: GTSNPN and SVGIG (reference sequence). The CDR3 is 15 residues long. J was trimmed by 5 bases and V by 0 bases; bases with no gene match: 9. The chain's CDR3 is CAWSVWGQRTYGYTF. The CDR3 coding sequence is TGTGCCTGGAGTGTCTGGGGACAGAGGACTTATGGCTACACCTTC.

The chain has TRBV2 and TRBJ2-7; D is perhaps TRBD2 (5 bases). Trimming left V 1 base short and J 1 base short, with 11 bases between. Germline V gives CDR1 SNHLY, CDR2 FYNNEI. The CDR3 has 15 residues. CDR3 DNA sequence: TGTGCCAGCAGTGAAGATCTAGCCACTTCCTACGAGCAGTACTTC. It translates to CASSEDLATSYEQYF. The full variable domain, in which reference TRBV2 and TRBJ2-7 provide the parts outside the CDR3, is EPEVTQTPSHQVTQMGQEVILRCVPISNHLYFYWYRQILGQKVEFLVSFYNNEISEKSEIFDDQFSVERPDGSNFTLKIRSTKLEDSAMYFCASSEDLATSYEQYFGPGTRLTVT.

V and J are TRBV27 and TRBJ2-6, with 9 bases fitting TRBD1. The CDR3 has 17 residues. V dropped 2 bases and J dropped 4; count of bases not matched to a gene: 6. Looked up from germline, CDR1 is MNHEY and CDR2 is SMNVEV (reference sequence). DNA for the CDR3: TGTGCCAGCAGTTTAAGGGACAGGGTAGCCGGGGCCAACGTCCTGACTTTC. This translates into CASSLRDRVAGANVLTF.

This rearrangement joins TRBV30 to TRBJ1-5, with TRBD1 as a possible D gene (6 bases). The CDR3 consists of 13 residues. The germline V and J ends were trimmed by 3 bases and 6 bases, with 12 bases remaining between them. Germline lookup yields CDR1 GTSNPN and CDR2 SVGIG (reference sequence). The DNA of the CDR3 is TGTGCCTGGAGGGGCAGGGGACCTCAGCCCCAGCATTTT. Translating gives CAWRGRGPQPQHF.